This TCR beta chain originates from a study of PD-L1 blockade in urothelial cancer. Overall study context: Of some 29 patients, twenty-five were males with bladder-origin urothelial cancer. Prior regimens of chemotherapy numbered 0 to 3 per patient.

Regarding the study as a whole: Durable-benefit patients had greater expansion of tumor-associated blood clones at 3 weeks.

Described time point: pretreatment peripheral blood. Every patient provided from 1 to 8 samples, collected pretreatment and on-treatment. Libraries were prepared by immunoSEQ multiplex PCR; TCRdb keeps only in-frame clonotypes and omits some of them. Here the sample spans approximately 79,000 clones, 70% to 90% being singletons. Comments on this clone: Its target is not known.

Germline V gene lookup returns CDR1 SGHDN and CDR2 FVKESK. This CDR3 contains 15 residues. The V end was cut by 1 base, the J end by 6 bases, with 14 bases between. This TCR was sampled from a middle-aged man with urothelial cancer. This sample comprised PBMCs, obtained around atezolizumab (anti-PD-L1) treatment. This chain connects TRBV14 to TRBJ2-3, with D hard to call. CDR3 in DNA: TGTGCCAGCAGCCAAGTGGCCCCGTGGTCGGATACGCAGTATTTT. This encodes CASSQVAPWSDTQYF. Combining the CDR3 with reference TRBV14 and TRBJ2-3 gives the whole variable domain EAGVTQFPSHSVIEKGQTVTLRCDPISGHDNLYWYRRVMGKEIKFLLHFVKESKQDESGMPNNRFLAERTGGTYSTLKVQPAELEDSGVYFCASSQVAPWSDTQYFGPGTRLTVL.